Included here is one T cell receptor beta chain sequence, with context. As yet, its antigen is unknown. Produced via immunoSEQ multiplex PCR; TCRdb's table is partial and in-frame only. The data hold some 6,200 clones, with about 88% observed a single time. This entry belongs to a study of chemoradiotherapy in HPV16-positive cancers. Study observations and caveats: Non-HPV-specific T cells did not expand in tumors during treatment, whereas candidate HPV-specific clones and E7-related motifs did. HPV-specific T cells were functionally defined from only two HPV16-positive patients. Better recurrence-free survival went with HPV-responsive T-cell expansion in HPV16-positive patients.

The clonotype comes from a human donor with HPV-associated anogenital cancer. This sample comprised tumor tissue, obtained from a patient who underwent chemoradiotherapy.

For the CDR3, the DNA is TGTGCCAGCAGCTTTCAGACTAGCCTGTACGAGCAGTACTTC. Translating it yields CASSFQTSLYEQYF. This sequence joins TRBV7-8 and TRBJ2-7; 7 bases map to TRBD2. Trimming at V came to 3 bases and at J to 4 bases, leaving 6 bases not matched to a gene. Germline V CDR1 and CDR2: SGHVS, FQNEAQ. CDR3 size: 14 residues.